This TCR beta chain is drawn from a study of T cells and copy number aberrations in small-cell lung cancer. Points on this clone: Its antigen is still unknown.

CDR3 length equals 13 residues. Trimming took off 1 base at V and 4 bases at J, with 6 bases between the two ends. Germline V gene lookup returns CDR1 SGHDT and CDR2 YYEEEE. Data came from immunoSEQ multiplex PCR; TCRdb stores just in-frame clones and leaves some out. The table records 9,400 or so clones, over 75% of them present only once. Findings and limits, study-wide: Tumors showed lower T-cell density, richness and clonality than adjacent lung, though density did not differ significantly.

The source material was normal tissue next to the tumor. The chain combines TRBV5-6 with TRBJ2-1; no reliable D call. The TCR sequence derives from a man in his sixties with small cell lung cancer. The CDR3 sequence is CASSLSHYNEQFF. For the CDR3, the DNA is TGTGCCAGCAGCTTGTCCCATTACAATGAGCAGTTCTTC.